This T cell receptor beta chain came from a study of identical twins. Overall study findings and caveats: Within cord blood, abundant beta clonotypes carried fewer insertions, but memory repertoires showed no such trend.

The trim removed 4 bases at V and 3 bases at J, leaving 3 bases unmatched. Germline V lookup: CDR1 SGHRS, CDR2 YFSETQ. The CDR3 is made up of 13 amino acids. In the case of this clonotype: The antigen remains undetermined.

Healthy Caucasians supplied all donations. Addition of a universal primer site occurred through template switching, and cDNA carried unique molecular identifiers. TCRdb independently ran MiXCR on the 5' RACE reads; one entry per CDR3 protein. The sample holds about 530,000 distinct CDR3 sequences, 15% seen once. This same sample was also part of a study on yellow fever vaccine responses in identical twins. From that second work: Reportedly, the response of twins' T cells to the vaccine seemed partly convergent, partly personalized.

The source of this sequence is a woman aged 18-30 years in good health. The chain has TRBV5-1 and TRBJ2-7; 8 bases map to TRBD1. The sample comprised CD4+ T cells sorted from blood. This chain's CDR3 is CASSVTGGYEQYF. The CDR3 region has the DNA TGCGCCAGCAGCGTAACAGGGGGCTACGAGCAGTACTTC.